The rows below give T cell receptor beta chains drawn from one sample of a study of technical replicates of blood from a few donors. Sequencing used immunoSEQ multiplex PCR; TCRdb keeps in-frame clones, though not all of them. The sample carries approximately 90,000 clones, approximately 95% recorded once. Specimen: T cells isolated from PBMCs. These receptors originate from a human donor in good health. CDR3s include the opening cysteine and the closing phenylalanine or tryptophan. D genes are given only for firm matches. Size tells how often a clone was seen (once, few, many) or the class of an expanded clone, and some rows leave it out.

cdr3_aa cdr3_nt clone_size v_call d_call j_call
CASRRDRGRNDQPQHF TGTGCCAGCAGAAGAGACAGGGGGCGGAACGATCAGCCCCAGCATTTT once TRBV27 TRBD1 TRBJ1-5
CASSESNSNQPQHF TGTGCCAGCAGTGAATCTAATAGCAATCAGCCCCAGCATTTT - TRBV6-1 - TRBJ1-5
CSAAGQGANGELFF TGCAGCGCTGCCGGGCAGGGGGCTAACGGGGAGCTGTTTTTT once TRBV29-1 TRBD1 TRBJ2-2
CASSYGGYPNYGYTF TGTGCCAGCAGTTACGGCGGGTACCCTAACTATGGCTACACCTTC - TRBV6-5 - TRBJ1-2
CASSPSGSGTEAFF TGCGCCAGCAGCCCGTCTGGCTCAGGAACTGAAGCTTTCTTT - TRBV5-1 - TRBJ1-1
CASRQPGQGSEKLFF TGTGCCAGTAGGCAGCCGGGACAGGGAAGTGAAAAACTGTTTTTT - TRBV19 TRBD1 TRBJ1-4
CASSLSSGGAYNEQFF TGTGCCAGCAGCTTAAGCAGCGGGGGCGCATACAATGAGCAGTTCTTC - TRBV7-2 TRBD2 TRBJ2-1
CASSSTSEDYEQYF TGTGCCAGCAGTTCGACTAGCGAGGACTACGAGCAGTACTTC - TRBV9 TRBD2 TRBJ2-7
CASSHFFAGRDTQYF TGTGCCAGCAGCCATTTCTTTGCAGGTCGAGATACGCAGTATTTT - TRBV14 - TRBJ2-3
CASSEPYSNQPQHF TGTGCCAGCAGTGAACCCTATAGCAATCAGCCCCAGCATTTT - TRBV2 - TRBJ1-5
CASSVGTGAEQYF TGTGCCAGCAGTGTGGGGACAGGGGCCGAGCAGTACTTC - TRBV2 TRBD1 TRBJ2-7
CAISDSKTSKNIQYF TGTGCCATCAGTGACTCCAAGACTAGTAAAAACATTCAGTACTTC once TRBV10-3 - TRBJ2-4
CASSDLSPSEETQYF TGCGCCAGCAGCGATCTAAGCCCTAGCGAAGAGACCCAGTACTTC - TRBV5-1 - TRBJ2-5
CASSFQLGGPNEKLFF TGTGCCAGCAGTTTTCAACTAGGGGGCCCTAATGAAAAACTGTTTTTT once TRBV27 TRBD1 TRBJ1-4
CAWGGEGQPQHF TGTGCCTGGGGCGGGGAAGGCCAGCCCCAGCATTTT - TRBV30 - TRBJ1-5
CASSGFMGAGTEAFF TGTGCCAGCAGCGGTTTTATGGGCGCGGGCACTGAAGCTTTCTTT - TRBV9 - TRBJ1-1
CASSVYSDRSTEAFF TGTGCCAGCAGCGTCTACAGTGACAGGTCCACTGAAGCTTTCTTT - TRBV5-5 - TRBJ1-1
CASSLAPSLAYNEQFF TGCGCCAGCAGCTTGGCCCCCAGTTTGGCCTACAATGAGCAGTTCTTC - TRBV5-1 - TRBJ2-1
CASRTGETVSNQPQHF TGTGCCAGTAGGACCGGAGAGACAGTGTCCAATCAGCCCCAGCATTTT - TRBV19 - TRBJ1-5
CASSPGTSGETQYF TGTGCCAGCAGCCCTGGGACTAGCGGGGAGACCCAGTACTTC - TRBV4-2 TRBD2 TRBJ2-5
CASSAGQGYGYTF TGTGCCAGCAGCGCAGGGCAGGGCTATGGCTACACCTTC - TRBV6-6 - TRBJ1-2
CASSVRDRNPEKLFF TGTGCCAGCAGCGTCCGGGACAGGAACCCAGAAAAACTGTTTTTT - TRBV7-9 TRBD1 TRBJ1-4
CASSVSGTSGTHLSNEQFF TGTGCCAGCAGTGTCAGCGGGACTAGCGGGACTCATCTCAGCAATGAGCAGTTCTTC - TRBV6-1 TRBD2 TRBJ2-1
CASSLAGFNTEAFF TGCGCCAGCAGCTTGGCAGGGTTTAACACTGAAGCTTTCTTT - TRBV5-1 - TRBJ1-1
CASAARDHQTDTQYF TGCGCCAGCGCGGCTCGGGATCACCAAACAGATACGCAGTATTTT - TRBV5-1 - TRBJ2-3
CASSPSGGSFRSGNTIYF TGTGCCAGCTCACCATCCGGAGGCAGCTTTAGGTCTGGAAACACCATATATTTT - TRBV18 - TRBJ1-3
CASSTGPNEKLFF TGTGCCAGCAGTACAGGTCCCAATGAAAAACTGTTTTTT - TRBV6-5 - TRBJ1-4
CAISESSAGGGRETQYF TGTGCCATCAGTGAATCGAGTGCGGGGGGAGGTCGGGAGACCCAGTACTTC - TRBV10-3 TRBD2 TRBJ2-5
CAISASGGKNIQYF TGTGCCATCAGTGCCAGCGGGGGCAAAAACATTCAGTACTTC once TRBV10-3 TRBD2 TRBJ2-4
CASSVQLHSYNEQFF TGTGCCAGCAGTGTTCAACTCCACTCCTACAATGAGCAGTTCTTC - TRBV27 - TRBJ2-1
CASSMIPGREAYNEQFF TGTGCCAGCAGCATGATCCCAGGAAGGGAGGCGTACAATGAGCAGTTCTTC - TRBV9 - TRBJ2-1
CASSGDSWRRPWGGTDTQYF TGTGCCAGCAGTGGAGACTCCTGGCGGCGACCTTGGGGAGGCACAGATACGCAGTATTTT - TRBV6-1 - TRBJ2-3
CASSFRRGGLTDTQYF TGTGCCAGCAGCTTTCGGCGGGGGGGCCTAACAGATACGCAGTATTTT - TRBV13 TRBD2 TRBJ2-3
CAWRVAGPGGPQHF TGTGCCTGGAGGGTCGCAGGGCCCGGGGGGCCCCAGCATTTT - TRBV30 - TRBJ1-5
CASSYSDRGNEQFF TGTGCCAGCAGCTACAGCGACAGGGGCAATGAGCAGTTCTTC - TRBV6-1 TRBD1 TRBJ2-1
CASSIGRVPEKLFF TGTGCCAGTAGTATCGGCAGGGTCCCTGAAAAACTGTTTTTT - TRBV19 - TRBJ1-4
CASSLGEDQPQHF TGTGCCAGCAGTTTAGGGGAGGATCAGCCCCAGCATTTT - TRBV27 - TRBJ1-5
CSFRGSGANVLTF TGCAGTTTTCGGGGCTCTGGGGCCAACGTCCTGACTTTC - TRBV29-1 - TRBJ2-6
CASSLGGGEKLFF TGCGCCAGCAGCCTAGGAGGTGGGGAAAAACTGTTTTTT - TRBV5-1 - TRBJ1-4
CASSQDERDSEAFF TGCGCCAGCAGCCAAGATGAACGAGACAGTGAAGCTTTCTTT - TRBV4-1 - TRBJ1-1
CASIQETQYF TGTGCCAGTATACAAGAGACCCAGTACTTC once TRBV18 - TRBJ2-5